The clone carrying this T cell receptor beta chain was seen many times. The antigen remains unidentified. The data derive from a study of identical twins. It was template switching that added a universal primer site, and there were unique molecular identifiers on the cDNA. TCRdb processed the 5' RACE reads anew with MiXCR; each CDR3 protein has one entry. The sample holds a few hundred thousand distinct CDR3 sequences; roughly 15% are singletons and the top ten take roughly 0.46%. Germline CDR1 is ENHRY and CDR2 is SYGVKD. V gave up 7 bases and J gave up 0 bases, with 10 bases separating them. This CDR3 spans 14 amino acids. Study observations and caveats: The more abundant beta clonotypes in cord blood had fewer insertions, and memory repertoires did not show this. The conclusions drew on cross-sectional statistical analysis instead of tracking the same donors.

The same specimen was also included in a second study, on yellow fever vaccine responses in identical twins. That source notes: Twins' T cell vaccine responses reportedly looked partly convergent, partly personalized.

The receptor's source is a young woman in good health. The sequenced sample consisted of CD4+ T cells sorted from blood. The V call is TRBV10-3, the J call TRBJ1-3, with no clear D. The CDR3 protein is CAITEPSSGNTIYF. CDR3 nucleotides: TGTGCCATCACAGAACCCAGCTCTGGAAACACCATATATTTT.